This T cell receptor (beta chain) was sequenced during a study of T cells in Graves' hyperthyroidism and ophthalmopathy. At the level of the study: Peripheral blood was obtained at initial diagnosis, preceding any treatment.

The CDR3 regions of TCR beta were amplified from RNA transcripts. The TCR CDR3 was amplified in a first-round RT-PCR using the HTBI primer set. TCRdb redid the calling of the multiplex PCR reads with MiXCR, one entry per CDR3 protein. The repertoire holds nearly 750,000 distinct CDR3 sequences, with about a third as singletons. On the basis of clinical symptoms, serum thyroxine and TRAb, thyroid ultrasound and orbital computed tomography, diagnoses were made. V was shortened by 2 bases and J by 2 bases, with 10 bases between the two germline ends. Germline-derived CDR1 and CDR2 are SGHAT and FQNNGV. The CDR3 length is 15 residues.

Sequenced sample: blood. This receptor was taken from a woman aged 40-49 years with Graves' hyperthyroidism. This chain connects TRBV11-2 to TRBJ2-1; D possibly corresponds to TRBD2 (5 bases). The CDR3 sequence: CASSLLAGPYNEQFF. The CDR3 DNA reads as TGTGCCAGCAGCTTACTAGCCGGTCCCTACAATGAGCAGTTCTTC.